The present TCR beta chain was sequenced within a study of Ad26.COV2.S vaccination and SARS-CoV-2 variants. Looking at the study overall: Ad26.COV2.S given intramuscularly, once or twice 56 days apart.

This CDR3 comprises 18 residues. Treatment described: around 19 received Ad26.COV2.S at low or high dose, single or two shots; a few received placebo; per-sample allocation not given. The study sampled participants on day 63 after the first vaccine or placebo injection. Only in-frame clones appear in the TCRdb table, and some are missing; sequencing was by immunoSEQ multiplex PCR. The table shows a few hundred thousand clones, with 70% to 90% occurring only once. The receptor was derived from a person between 18 and 60 years old who received the Ad26.COV2.S COVID-19 vaccine or a placebo. Specimen: peripheral blood, collected in a trial of Ad26.COV2.S vaccine versus placebo. J is TRBJ2-1 and V is TRBV21-1; the D segment call TRBD1 is taken from the table without a DNA check. TRBV21-1 constitutes a pseudogene. The CDR3 loop reads CASSRTPRRRSSYNEQFF. CDR3 nucleotide sequence: TGTGCCAGCAGCCGGACACCTCGGCGAAGGAGTTCCTACAATGAGCAGTTCTTC.